Below, one TCR beta chain is given with its context. Its antigen is unidentified. The sample comes from a study of cytomegalovirus exposure and HLA in healthy donors. Study observations and caveats: What was likely a sequencing artifact was a cluster of highly shared sequence variants. In a later analysis, donors in an Asian-associated ancestry cluster reportedly had fewer N-insertions in productive TCRs than the cohort mean. Later analysis identified a missense DCLRE1C variant that was linked to TCR beta V- and J-gene trimming. Per a prior analysis, the majority of TCR beta V segments were productive roughly 90% or roughly 30% of the time.

Germline assignment: CDR1 MNHEY and CDR2 SVGAGI. With V trimmed by 6 bases and J by 3 bases, 6 bases remained unmatched. The CDR3 has 14 amino acids. Primers for the PCR totalled 60 Vbeta and 13 Jbeta. The protocol was immunoSEQ multiplex PCR, while the TCRdb copy is restricted to in-frame clones and leaves out a portion. The table shows about 94,000 clones, with over 60% occurring only once. The material sequenced was PBMCs. The sequence was obtained from a man under 40 in good health and CMV-seronegative. This chain links TRBV6-5 with TRBJ2-7; 9 bases agree with TRBD2. CDR3 in amino acids: CASSDSGGVYEQYF. In DNA, the CDR3 is TGTGCCAGCAGCGATAGCGGGGGAGTCTACGAGCAGTACTTC.